The 18 T cell receptor beta chains in this list originate from one sample, sequenced in a study of T cell responses to AZD1222 COVID-19 vaccine. Produced via immunoSEQ multiplex PCR; TCRdb's table is partial and in-frame only. The sample lists 90,000 to 120,000 clones, 70% to 90% occurring once. Source: peripheral blood, taken 28 days after the second AZD1222 dose. These receptor sequences come from an adult who received the AZD1222 COVID-19 vaccine.

The chain joins TRBV6-5 to TRBJ1-3, with D unclear. Germline CDR1 and CDR2: MNHEY and SVGAGI. V was cut by 9 bases and J by 4 bases, with 19 bases left in between. This CDR3 has 15 amino acids. The CDR3 reads CASSQTLASGNTIYF. The CDR3 DNA reads as TGTGCCAGTTCCCAAACGCTGGCCTCCGGAAACACCATATATTTT.

The V and J genes are TRBV30 and TRBJ1-1, with TRBD1 matching over 9 bases. Germline CDR1 is GTSNPN and CDR2 is SVGIG (reference sequence). The CDR3 length is 14 residues. The V gene end was trimmed by 2 bases and the J gene end by 6 bases; junction bases not matched to a gene: 7. This CDR3 is CAWSRDRVSPEAFF. The DNA for the CDR3 is TGTGCCTGGAGTAGGGACAGGGTCAGCCCTGAAGCTTTCTTT. The full variable domain, completed using reference TRBV30 and TRBJ1-1, is SQTIHQWPATLVQPVGSPLSLECTVEGTSNPNLYWYRQAAGRGLQLLFYSVGIGQISSEVPQNLSASRPQDRQFILSSKKLLLSDSGFYLCAWSRDRVSPEAFFGQGTRLTVV.

Here the CDR3 DNA reads TGTGCCAGCAGCTTCCCGGGACAGGGAGAGGGCTACACCTTC. Its protein is CASSFPGQGEGYTF. The chain is built from TRBV13 and TRBJ1-2, with 9 bases that match TRBD1. With 3 bases clipped from V and 8 bases from J, the junction kept 7 bases outside the gene matches. This CDR3 has 14 residues. Germline-derived CDR1 and CDR2 are PRHDT and FYEKMQ (reference sequence).

This clone appeared once. This chain connects TRBV5-1 to TRBJ1-1, with 9 bases aligning to TRBD1. V trimming: 3 bases; J trimming: 3 bases; junction bases outside the gene matches: 0. This CDR3 comprises 13 residues. Germline assignment: CDR1 SGHRS and CDR2 YFSETQ. The CDR3 protein is CASSWTGDTEAFF. The CDR3 DNA reads as TGCGCCAGCAGCTGGACAGGGGACACTGAAGCTTTCTTT.

The chain carries TRBV3-1 (or the pseudogene TRBV3-2) and TRBJ2-7; TRBD2 agrees at 11 bases. The V segment lost 6 bases and the J segment 3 bases; nucleotides outside the gene matches: 13. This CDR3 is built from 17 residues. Per germline, CDR1 LGHDT and CDR2 YNNKEL (reference sequence). In DNA, the CDR3 is TGTGCCAGCAGAACGACTAGCGGGGACCTGGGGTACTACGAGCAGTACTTC. It specifies CASRTTSGDLGYYEQYF.

The genes are TRBV7-9 and TRBJ2-1; TRBD2 aligns across 7 bases. V gave up 3 bases and J gave up 9 bases; unmatched junction bases: 14. CDR3 length: 16 residues. Germline V gene sequence: CDR1 SEHNR, CDR2 FQNEAQ (reference sequence). CDR3 sequence (DNA): TGTGCCAGCAGCTTCTCCGGGAGGCCACGTTCCAGTGAGCAGTTCTTC. Translating it yields CASSFSGRPRSSEQFF. Drawing the rest from reference TRBV7-9 and TRBJ2-1, the complete variable domain is DTGVSQNPRHKITKRGQNVTFRCDPISEHNRLYWYRQTLGQGPEFLTYFQNEAQLEKSRLLSDRFSAERPKGSFSTLEIQRTEQGDSAMYLCASSFSGRPRSSEQFFGPGTRLTVL.

The J gene is TRBJ2-5, the V gene TRBV14; perhaps TRBD2 as D (6 bases). V lost 0 bases and J 0 bases, leaving 14 bases between the germline ends. Germline lookup yields CDR1 SGHDN and CDR2 FVKESK. CDR3 length: 17 amino acids. The CDR3 region is CASSQDRGLLYQETQYF. The CDR3 DNA sequence: TGTGCCAGCAGCCAAGATAGGGGACTTTTGTACCAAGAGACCCAGTACTTC. Complete variable domain (other parts from reference TRBV14 and TRBJ2-5): EAGVTQFPSHSVIEKGQTVTLRCDPISGHDNLYWYRRVMGKEIKFLLHFVKESKQDESGMPNNRFLAERTGGTYSTLKVQPAELEDSGVYFCASSQDRGLLYQETQYFGPGTRLLVL.

The V and J genes are TRBV9 and TRBJ2-1; perhaps TRBD1 as D (5 bases). The V end was cut by 6 bases, the J end by 3 bases, with 13 bases between. CDR3 length equals 14 residues. Germline CDR1 SGDLS, CDR2 YYNGEE. This CDR3 is CASNGQEYYNEQFF. The DNA of the CDR3 is TGTGCCAGCAACGGACAAGAGTACTACAATGAGCAGTTCTTC. Looking up the rest from reference TRBV9 and TRBJ2-1 gives the full variable domain: DSGVTQTPKHLITATGQRVTLRCSPRSGDLSVYWYQQSLDQGLQFLIQYYNGEERAKGNILERFSAQQFPDLHSELNLSSLELGDSALYFCASNGQEYYNEQFFGPGTRLTVL.

This sequence joins TRBV24-1 and TRBJ2-5, with D uncertain. There are 11 residues in the CDR3. Looked up from germline, CDR1 is KGHDR and CDR2 is SFDVKD. Trimming stripped 3 bases from V and 4 bases from J, with 2 bases between. CDR3: CATSDRETQYF. The CDR3 DNA is TGTGCCACCAGTGATCGAGAGACCCAGTACTTC.

J is TRBJ2-1 and V is TRBV5-1; tentatively, D is TRBD1 (5 bases). Looked up from germline, CDR1 is SGHRS and CDR2 is YFSETQ. This CDR3 is 15 amino acids long. V was shortened by 3 bases and J by 3 bases, with 13 bases between the two germline ends. The CDR3 bases are TGCGCCAGCAGCTATAAAGGGGATTTCTACAATGAGCAGTTCTTC. Its translation: CASSYKGDFYNEQFF. Variable domain in full (rest from reference TRBV5-1 and TRBJ2-1): KAGVTQTPRYLIKTRGQQVTLSCSPISGHRSVSWYQQTPGQGLQFLFEYFSETQRNKGNFPGRFSGRQFSNSRSEMNVSTLELGDSALYLCASSYKGDFYNEQFFGPGTRLTVL.

The rearrangement links TRBV30 to TRBJ2-1; 9 bases are shared with TRBD1. This CDR3 comprises 14 residues. The trim removed 6 bases at V and 3 bases at J, leaving 6 bases unmatched. The germline V gene encodes CDR1 GTSNPN and CDR2 SVGIG (reference sequence). The CDR3 loop is CACPRGQGYNEQFF. CDR3 DNA sequence: TGTGCCTGTCCCCGGGGACAGGGCTACAATGAGCAGTTCTTC.

The chain couples TRBV4-1 to TRBJ1-2; 7 bases map to TRBD1. Germline V lookup: CDR1 MGHRA, CDR2 YSYEKL. The CDR3 is made up of 15 amino acids. V dropped 0 bases and J dropped 1; count of bases not matched to a gene: 2. The CDR3 nucleotides are TGCGCCAGCAGCCAAGATCCAGGGGGTAACTATGGCTACACCTTC. As protein: CASSQDPGGNYGYTF.

The chain is built from TRBV12-3 or TRBV12-4 and TRBJ2-3; D remains unclear. Trimming took off 5 bases at V and 8 bases at J, with 14 bases between the two ends. This CDR3 is 13 amino acids long. The CDR3 sequence: CASSGLHAGTQYF. The CDR3 region has the DNA TGTGCCAGCAGTGGCCTGCATGCTGGTACGCAGTATTTT.

The J gene is TRBJ2-1, the V gene TRBV29-1; D is perhaps TRBD2 (6 bases). The CDR3 contains 14 residues. Germline loops: CDR1 SQVTM, CDR2 ANQGSEA. V dropped 7 bases and J dropped 3 bases, with 16 bases sitting between them. CDR3 protein: CSAHLAQHYNEQFF. DNA for the CDR3: TGCAGCGCCCATCTAGCGCAGCACTACAATGAGCAGTTCTTC.

Here the CDR3 reads CASSLFKIGTGTGELFF. CDR3 in DNA: TGTGCCAGCAGTTTATTTAAGATTGGGACAGGGACCGGGGAGCTGTTTTTT. This chain connects TRBV28 to TRBJ2-2; TRBD1 matches 9 bases. V gave up 1 base and J gave up 5 bases; unmatched junction bases: 8. Germline-derived CDR1 and CDR2 are MDHEN and SYDVKM. The CDR3 runs 17 residues.

The J gene is TRBJ1-2, the V gene TRBV4-1; 7 positions match TRBD1. The CDR3 contains 15 residues. The germline V gene encodes CDR1 MGHRA and CDR2 YSYEKL. V gave up 2 bases and J gave up 4 bases; unmatched junction bases: 7. The CDR3: CASSQYAGGIYGYTF. CDR3 coding DNA: TGCGCCAGCAGCCAATATGCAGGGGGGATCTATGGCTACACCTTC.

The V call is TRBV7-9, the J call TRBJ1-3; no clear D gene. V was cut by 0 bases and J by 5 bases, with 2 bases left in between. The CDR3 loop spans 12 amino acids. CDR1 is SEHNR and CDR2 is FQNEAQ in the germline V gene (reference sequence). The CDR3 DNA sequence: TGTGCCAGCAGCTTAGCCCGAAACACCATATATTTT. It is translated as CASSLARNTIYF.

The gene calls are TRBV18 and TRBJ2-7; TRBD1 matches 8 bases. The germline V gene encodes CDR1 KGHSH and CDR2 LQKENI. The V segment lost 3 bases and the J segment 3 bases; nucleotides outside the gene matches: 7. This CDR3 has 15 amino acids. CDR3 region: CASSPIDRGGYEQYF. The CDR3 DNA is TGTGCCAGCTCACCGATCGACAGGGGAGGCTACGAGCAGTACTTC. The variable domain in full, completed from reference TRBV18 and TRBJ2-7, reads NAGVMQNPRHLVRRRGQEARLRCSPMKGHSHVYWYRQLPEEGLKFMVYLQKENIIDESGMPKERFSAEFPKEGPSILRIQQVVRGDSAAYFCASSPIDRGGYEQYFGPGTRLTVT.